The next 19 T cell receptor beta chains were all read from a single sample in a study of early T cells in non-severe SARS-CoV-2 infection. Using its own MiXCR run on the 5' RACE reads, TCRdb lists one record per CDR3 protein. The sample carries over 50,000 distinct CDR3 sequences, over 10% recorded once. Sequenced: whole blood. These receptors all stem from an adult who was a healthcare worker with PCR-confirmed SARS-CoV-2 infection or an uninfected control (not recorded which).

The rearrangement joins TRBV24-1 to TRBJ2-3; 8 bases fit TRBD1. This CDR3 has 14 residues. The trim removed 7 bases at V and 2 bases at J, leaving 4 bases unmatched. CDR1 KGHDR and CDR2 SFDVKD come from the germline V gene. The CDR3 region is CATRKTGVTDTQYF. The CDR3 DNA reads TGTGCCACCAGAAAGACAGGGGTCACAGATACGCAGTATTTT.

The genes are TRBV27 and TRBJ2-7; 8 positions agree with TRBD1. CDR1 is MNHEY and CDR2 is SMNVEV in the germline V gene (reference sequence). This CDR3 has 12 amino acids. The V segment lost 6 bases and the J segment 3 bases; nucleotides outside the gene matches: 1. Written as DNA, the CDR3 is TGTGCCAGCAGGACAGGGGTCTACGAGCAGTACTTC. Its translation: CASRTGVYEQYF.

V and J are TRBV29-1 and TRBJ1-3; D may be TRBD1 (6 bases). CDR3 length: 14 residues. Trimming pared 7 bases from V and 0 bases from J, leaving 13 bases between. CDR1 and CDR2 (germline): SQVTM, ANQGSEA. The CDR3 coding sequence is TGCAGCGGACTGATCAGGGGCTCTGGAAACACCATATATTTT. It translates to CSGLIRGSGNTIYF.

This clonotype was observed a handful of times. V usage is TRBV5-4 and J usage is TRBJ2-1; D might be TRBD1 (6 bases). The CDR3 runs 15 residues. CDR1 and CDR2 from the germline V gene are SGHNT and YYREEE (reference sequence). Trimming cost V 4 bases and J 2 bases, with 13 bases left between them. CDR3 in amino acids: CASSQGKWPYNEQFF. The CDR3 DNA reads TGTGCCAGCAGCCAGGGGAAGTGGCCCTACAATGAGCAGTTCTTC. Drawing the rest from reference TRBV5-4 and TRBJ2-1, the complete variable domain is ETGVTQSPTHLIKTRGQQVTLRCSSQSGHNTVSWYQQALGQGPQFIFQYYREEENGRGNFPPRFSGLQFPNYSSELNVNALELDDSALYLCASSQGKWPYNEQFFGPGTRLTVL.

Many counts were recorded for this clonotype. Sequence at one end of the junction differs from germline and may be a read error. The V gene is TRBV7-7, the J gene TRBJ2-5; 7 bases are a match to TRBD2. CDR1 SSHAT and CDR2 FNYEAQ come from the germline V gene (reference sequence). The CDR3 consists of 18 residues. CDR3 bases: TGTGCTAGCAGCTTAAGCCCCACCGGGACTACCTTCAGAGAGACCCAGTACTTC. It codes for CASSLSPTGTTFRETQYF.

This clonotype has ten or more counts. The chain joins TRBV10-2 to TRBJ2-5; D is undetermined. Trimming cost V 6 bases and J 4 bases, with 9 bases left between them. This CDR3 spans 12 amino acids. Germline CDR1 reads WSHSY; CDR2 reads SAAADI. DNA for the CDR3: TGCGCCAGCAGAGACTGGGGAGAGACCCAGTACTTC. Amino acid sequence: CASRDWGETQYF.

This clonotype was observed at least ten times. V is TRBV12-3 or TRBV12-4 and J is TRBJ2-1; 14 nucleotides match TRBD2. CDR3 length: 18 amino acids. The V segment lost 0 bases and the J segment 7 bases; nucleotides outside the gene matches: 8. CDR3 nucleotide sequence: TGTGCCAGCAGTTTAGCCTACCGACTAGCGGGAGGGCCGAATGAGCAGTTCTTC. Its protein product is CASSLAYRLAGGPNEQFF.

This clonotype has a count of ten or more. This chain uses TRBV9 with TRBJ1-6; D gene unclear. The CDR3 runs to 16 residues. CDR1 is SGDLS and CDR2 is YYNGEE in the germline V gene. The V end lost 4 bases, the J end lost 1 base, and 12 bases lay between the germline ends. DNA of the CDR3: TGTGCCAGCAGCCCACTAGGGCAGTCCTATAATTCACCCCTCCACTTT. Translated, it gives CASSPLGQSYNSPLHF.

This clonotype occurred many times. The genes are TRBV7-9 and TRBJ1-1; the D gene is possibly TRBD1 (5 bases). The CDR3 is 13 amino acids. Trimming removed 3 bases at V and 4 bases at J, with 9 bases between. The germline V gene encodes CDR1 SEHNR and CDR2 FQNEAQ (reference sequence). For the CDR3, the DNA is TGTGCCAGCAGCTTGCAGGGCGGCACTGAAGCTTTCTTT. Its protein is CASSLQGGTEAFF.

This clonotype occurred many times. The V call is TRBV2, the J call TRBJ2-7; D is ambiguous. There are 11 residues in the CDR3. Looked up from germline, CDR1 is SNHLY and CDR2 is FYNNEI. V lost 1 base, J lost 5 bases, and 3 bases lay in between. CDR3 DNA sequence: TGTGCCAGCAGTGAAGTGGACGAGCAGTACTTC. It is translated as CASSEVDEQYF.

About this clonotype itself: A much larger clone lies one base from this, so it may be a read error. The rearrangement links TRBV11-2 to TRBJ2-4; D is perhaps TRBD1 or TRBD2 (5 bases each). Germline loops: CDR1 SGHAT, CDR2 FQNNGV. Trimming removed 4 bases at V and 5 bases at J, with 21 bases between. CDR3 length equals 17 residues. The CDR3 DNA follows: TGTGCCAGCAGCTCTATGGGGGAGCGGAGCCTAGAAAACATTCAGTACTTC. Translating gives CASSSMGERSLENIQYF.

This clonotype was picked up many times. CDR3 nucleotides: TGTGCCAGCAGCCAAGTCGGGACCGCCCCTATAGATTCCCTCCACTTT. It codes for CASSQVGTAPIDSLHF. The chain recombines TRBV3-1 with TRBJ1-6; possibly TRBD1 for D (5 bases). This CDR3 has 16 amino acids. The germline V and J ends were trimmed by 1 base and 14 bases, with 21 bases remaining between them. CDR1 is LGHDT and CDR2 is YNNKEL in the germline V gene (reference sequence).

At least ten counts were recorded for this clonotype. The rearrangement joins TRBV28 to TRBJ1-2; possibly TRBD1 for D (6 bases). Germline assignment: CDR1 MDHEN and CDR2 SYDVKM. The V end lost 5 bases, the J end lost 8 bases, and 9 bases lay between the germline ends. This CDR3 comprises 11 residues. CDR3 nucleotides: TGTGCCAGCAGTGTCAGGGGAGGCTACACCTTC. It codes for CASSVRGGYTF.

Only a few counts were recorded for this clonotype. The rearrangement uses TRBV28 and TRBJ1-1, with D possibly being TRBD1 (6 bases). Deletions cut 5 bases from V and 2 bases from J, with 15 bases between. The CDR3 spans 15 residues. Germline values: CDR1 MDHEN, CDR2 SYDVKM. CDR3 sequence reads: CASSILTGRNTEAFF. The CDR3 DNA sequence: TGTGCCAGCAGTATCCTGACAGGTCGAAACACTGAAGCTTTCTTT.

This clonotype was counted ten times or more. The chain has TRBV5-8 and TRBJ1-5; possible D gene TRBD1, 5 bases. V lost 1 base and J lost 2, with 13 bases in between. The CDR3 length is 16 residues. Looked up from germline, CDR1 is SGHTS and CDR2 is YDEGEE. Here the CDR3 DNA reads TGTGCCAGCAGCTTGAGGAGGGGCATTGGCAATCAGCCCCAGCATTTT. This translates into CASSLRRGIGNQPQHF.

In this sample, this clonotype turned up a few times. The chain is built from TRBV7-3 and TRBJ2-2; a weak D match, TRBD1 (7 bases). The CDR3 extends over 17 amino acids. The V end lost 0 bases, the J end lost 5 bases, and 16 bases lay between the germline ends. From germline, CDR1 is SGHTA and CDR2 FQGTGA. CDR3 sequence (DNA): TGTGCCAGCAGCTTAACGGGGGGACAGCTCCTGACCGGGGAGCTGTTTTTT. It codes for CASSLTGGQLLTGELFF.

CDR3 protein: CASSSDRTGTEAFF. As DNA, the CDR3 is TGCGCCAGCAGCTCGGACAGGACGGGAACTGAAGCTTTCTTT. The rearrangement links TRBV5-1 to TRBJ1-1, with 7 bases matching TRBD1. V lost 3 bases, J lost 5 bases, and 7 bases stayed unmatched. Per germline, CDR1 SGHRS and CDR2 YFSETQ. This CDR3 region has 14 residues. The entire variable domain, with the rest obtained from reference TRBV5-1 and TRBJ1-1, is as follows: KAGVTQTPRYLIKTRGQQVTLSCSPISGHRSVSWYQQTPGQGLQFLFEYFSETQRNKGNFPGRFSGRQFSNSRSEMNVSTLELGDSALYLCASSSDRTGTEAFFGQGTRLTVV.

This clonotype was detected many times. The gene calls are TRBV9 and TRBJ2-3, with 9 positions matching TRBD2. V gave up 0 bases and J gave up 2 bases; unmatched junction bases: 4. The CDR3 loop spans 16 amino acids. Germline-derived CDR1 and CDR2 are SGDLS and YYNGEE. CDR3 sequence: CASSVVSGGFTDTQYF. The CDR3 DNA follows: TGTGCCAGCAGCGTAGTTAGCGGGGGATTCACAGATACGCAGTATTTT.

In regard to this clonotype: This clone may be a read error of a much larger clone one base away. The chain's CDR3 is CSARQSMNTEAFF. For the CDR3, the DNA is TGCAGCGCCCGACAGTCTATGAACACTGAAGCTTTCTTT. The chain combines TRBV29-1 with TRBJ1-1; maybe TRBD1 (5 bases). Germline V gene sequence: CDR1 SQVTM, CDR2 ANQGSEA. There are 13 residues in the CDR3. Trimming removed 7 bases from V and 0 bases from J, with 12 bases in between.